The 7 T cell receptor beta chains given below trace back to one sample, sequenced in a study of shared clonotypes between healthy human individuals. This table comes from immunoSEQ multiplex PCR, and its TCRdb copy is limited to in-frame clones, with some not included. The table shows a few million clones, with more than 85% occurring only once. Material: naive CD4+ T cells from PBMCs. Sample subset: CD45RA+ positively selected. These receptors originate from a man younger than 30 in good health. Some clones in this sample may be carry-over from other donors' samples.

The count of this clone is one. The chain combines TRBV29-1 with TRBJ2-2; 7 bases align to TRBD1. This CDR3 comprises 13 residues. Germline CDR1 is SQVTM and CDR2 is ANQGSEA. Germline trimming cut 4 bases from V and 4 bases from J; bases unmatched to any gene: 3. The CDR3 sequence is CSVGPGGTGELFF. The CDR3 bases are TGCAGCGTTGGCCCAGGGGGCACCGGGGAGCTGTTTTTT.

V gene TRBV7-3 combines with J gene TRBJ1-3, with D possibly TRBD1 on 6 matching bases. The CDR3 spans 14 residues. Germline V gene sequence: CDR1 SGHTA, CDR2 FQGTGA. Between the trimmed V and J ends, which lost 2 bases and 9 bases, there was a span of 14 bases. CDR3 sequence: CASSLGTPGGTIYF. The CDR3, as DNA: TGTGCCAGCAGCTTAGGGACACCCGGAGGCACCATATATTTT.

The rearrangement links TRBV7-2 to TRBJ1-1; a possible D gene is TRBD1 (5 bases). This CDR3 is 15 amino acids long. CDR1 is SGHTA and CDR2 is FQGNSA in the germline V gene. The germline V and J ends were trimmed by 1 base and 2 bases, with 11 bases remaining between them. CDR3 region: CASSLGGGPNTEAFF. As DNA, the CDR3 is TGTGCCAGCAGCTTAGGGGGGGGACCCAACACTGAAGCTTTCTTT.

The rearrangement links TRBV5-6 to TRBJ1-1; 7 bases are shared with TRBD1. CDR3 size: 14 residues. The germline gives CDR1 SGHDT, CDR2 YYEEEE. The V segment lost 1 base and the J segment 4 bases; nucleotides outside the gene matches: 4. The CDR3 region is CASSLTGVSTEAFF. In DNA, the CDR3 is TGTGCCAGCAGCTTGACAGGGGTGAGCACTGAAGCTTTCTTT. Full variable domain (remainder filled in from reference TRBV5-6 and TRBJ1-1): DAGVTQSPTHLIKTRGQQVTLRCSPKSGHDTVSWYQQALGQGPQFIFQYYEEEERQRGNFPDRFSGHQFPNYSSELNVNALLLGDSALYLCASSLTGVSTEAFFGQGTRLTVV.

The CDR3 region is CASSRDSGSYEQYF. CDR3 sequence (DNA): TGTGCCAGCAGCCGGGACAGCGGTTCCTACGAGCAGTACTTC. The chain couples TRBV5-4 to TRBJ2-7; TRBD1 matches at 7 bases. The CDR3 extends over 14 amino acids. The germline gives CDR1 SGHNT, CDR2 YYREEE (reference sequence). Losses at the gene ends were 4 bases for V and 1 base for J; bases not matched to a gene: 5.

This chain links TRBV6-1 with TRBJ2-3; 9 bases match TRBD1. J was trimmed by 3 bases and V by 7 bases; bases with no gene match: 5. The CDR3 is 14 amino acids. Germline CDR1 MNHNS, CDR2 SASEGT. Written as DNA, the CDR3 is TGTGCCAGCAAAACAGGGGGCGGGACAGATACGCAGTATTTT. Residues: CASKTGGGTDTQYF.

On this clone: This same CDR3 is encoded by further DNA sequences in the sample. The CDR3 DNA reads TGTGCCAGCAGCCTCGTCAGGGGGAACACTGAAGCTTTCTTT. It yields the protein CASSLVRGNTEAFF. The chain recombines TRBV7-8 with TRBJ1-1; perhaps TRBD1 as D (6 bases). V lost 5 bases, J lost 1 base, and 11 bases lay in between. The CDR3 totals 14 residues. In germline, CDR1 is SGHVS, CDR2 FQNEAQ.